The T cell receptor beta chain under discussion was sequenced for a study of T cells after yellow fever vaccination. This CDR3 region has 15 residues. Trimming removed 4 bases from V and 5 bases from J; junction bases left unmatched: 7. About this clonotype itself: Its specificity is not known.

Conversion of TCR transcripts into cDNA relied on 5'RACE template switching, which added a universal primer site and UMIs. MiXCR was run by TCRdb on the 5' RACE reads, yielding one entry per CDR3 protein. The sample includes about 350,000 distinct CDR3 sequences, 8% to 9.5% of them seen just once. General observations from the study: Boosting was followed by the reappearance of most primary-vaccination clones (just under 98% CD4, more than 70% CD8). The study noted that FACS-sorted repertoires could contain abundant clonotypes contaminating from the bulk population.

Here the sequenced sample was PBMCs, taken roughly 46 days after the first yellow fever vaccination. J is TRBJ1-1 and V is TRBV12-3 or TRBV12-4; TRBD1 aligns across 10 bases. The source is a man in his late teens or twenties who received the YFV17D yellow fever vaccine. The CDR3, as DNA: TGTGCCAGCAGTTGGGAGACAGGGGGCAGGACTGAAGCTTTCTTT. It encodes CASSWETGGRTEAFF.